Given below is one T cell receptor beta chain in context. A much larger clone is a single base away; this may be a read error. The data were taken from a study of blood T cell repertoires in COVID-19. The wider study: COVID-19 samples from acute and convalescent phases originated in the United States, Italy and Spain. T cells, B-cell-depleted T cells, or PBMCs provided the cDNA or gDNA that served as material.

Recruits, aged about 18 to 100 years, lived in 24 US areas. The assay was immunoSEQ multiplex PCR, and TCRdb's table has in-frame clones only and misses some. The sample consists of 250,000 to 400,000 clones, 85% of them appearing once. This CDR3 spans 14 amino acids. The V end lost 2 bases, the J end lost 1 base, and 6 bases lay between the germline ends. Germline loops: CDR1 SGDLS, CDR2 YYNGEE. The sample comprised PBMCs or T cells enriched from blood (not recorded which). The clonotype originates from a woman aged 25 to 45 who had been exposed to COVID-19. J is TRBJ1-4 and V is TRBV9; TRBD1 might be the D (5 bases). This chain's CDR3 is CASSVGGTNEKLFF. The CDR3 DNA follows: TGTGCCAGCAGCGTGGGGGGAACTAATGAAAAACTGTTTTTT.